The clone carrying this T cell receptor (beta chain) is a singleton in its sample. TCRdb's copy holds only in-frame clones and misses some; the assay was immunoSEQ multiplex PCR. The data contain roughly 130,000 clones, roughly 86% of them singletons. The donors belonged to the approximately 120-subject validation cohort, separate from the roughly 650-subject first cohort. Per the germline V gene, CDR1 is SQVTM and CDR2 is ANQGSEA. V shed 2 bases, J shed 3 bases, and the junction held 8 bases outside the gene matches. The CDR3 totals 16 residues. This specimen belongs to a study of cytomegalovirus exposure and HLA in healthy donors.

The material sequenced was PBMCs. This chain uses TRBV29-1 with TRBJ2-3, with TRBD1 matching 10 bases. This receptor was obtained from a man younger than 45 in good health and CMV-seronegative. CDR3 DNA sequence: TGCAGCGTTGAAAGAGCCCTGGACAGGGGGACAGATACGCAGTATTTT. It is translated as CSVERALDRGTDTQYF.